This is a list of T cell receptor beta chains from one sample in a study of spatial heterogeneity in lung cancer. TCRdb re-derived calls from the 5' RACE reads in MiXCR, one entry per CDR3 protein. The sample lists roughly 10,000 distinct CDR3 sequences; 3% to 4.5% were seen once. Sequencing used normal lung tissue next to the tumor, obtained at surgery. The receptors originated from a male donor with early-stage non-small cell lung cancer. Each CDR3 is given with its conserved first and last residue. A D gene is named only where the DNA matches it firmly. A clone size is listed for some rows: how often the clone was seen (once, few, many), or a class if it is expanded.

V: TRBV7-2
size: many
J: TRBJ2-3
D: TRBD2
DNA: TGTGCCAGCAGCTTACAGCGGGGAGATACGCAGTATTTT
CDR3: CASSLQRGDTQYF

V: TRBV5-5
size: many
J: TRBJ1-1
D: -
DNA: TGTGCCAGCAGCTTGGTTTGGACTGAAGCTTTCTTT
CDR3: CASSLVWTEAFF

V: TRBV12-3/TRBV12-4
size: many
J: TRBJ2-1
D: -
DNA: TGTGCCAGCAGTTTTTGGGGCAATGAGCAGTTCTTC
CDR3: CASSFWGNEQFF

V: TRBV7-9
size: many
J: TRBJ1-3
D: -
DNA: TGTGCCAGCAGCTTAGTCACCGGCGAAAACACCATATATTTT
CDR3: CASSLVTGENTIYF

V: TRBV6-6
size: many
J: TRBJ1-1
D: -
DNA: TGTGCCAGCAGTTCCTCCCCAGGTCGCACTGAAGCTTTCTTT
CDR3: CASSSSPGRTEAFF

V: TRBV18
size: medium-sized
J: TRBJ1-2
D: TRBD1
DNA: TGTGCCAGCTCACCGGGGACAGGGGGCGGCTATGGCTACACCTTC
CDR3: CASSPGTGGGYGYTF

V: TRBV20-1
size: many
J: TRBJ1-3
D: -
DNA: TGCAGTGCTGACCTACGCGGCCTCTCTGGAAACACCATATATTTT
CDR3: CSADLRGLSGNTIYF

V: TRBV6-6
size: few
J: TRBJ1-5
D: -
DNA: TGTGCCAGCGGGAAAAACCGGGGGGAGTTTAGCAATCAGCCCCAGCATTTT
CDR3: CASGKNRGEFSNQPQHF

V: TRBV7-9
size: many
J: TRBJ1-6
D: -
DNA: TGTGCCAGCAGCTTAGAGGTGACACCCCTCCACTTT
CDR3: CASSLEVTPLHF

V: TRBV21-1
size: -
J: TRBJ2-3
D: -
DNA: TGTGCCAGCAGCAAAGGGGGACAGGGCACAGATACGCAGTATTTT
CDR3: CASSKGGQGTDTQYF

V: TRBV12-3/TRBV12-4
size: many
J: TRBJ2-3
D: -
DNA: TGTGCCAGCAGTTGGGGCGGTAGCACAGATACGCAGTATTTT
CDR3: CASSWGGSTDTQYF

V: TRBV10-3
size: many
J: TRBJ2-7
D: -
DNA: TGTGCCATCAGTGCTGGGTCCTACGAGCAGTACTTC
CDR3: CAISAGSYEQYF

V: TRBV27
size: many
J: TRBJ1-6
D: -
DNA: TGTGCCAGCAGTTTACGGGGGCTTATGGATAATTCACCCCTCCACTTT
CDR3: CASSLRGLMDNSPLHF

V: TRBV29-1
size: medium-sized
J: TRBJ1-4
D: TRBD1
DNA: TGCAGCGGCCGGGACAGTGAAAATGAAAAACTGTTTTTT
CDR3: CSGRDSENEKLFF

V: TRBV7-8
size: many
J: TRBJ2-3
D: -
DNA: TGTGCCAGCAGCTTGACTGGAAGCACAGATACGCAGTATTTT
CDR3: CASSLTGSTDTQYF

V: TRBV3-1
size: -
J: TRBJ1-1
D: -
DNA: TGTGCCAGCAGCCAAGGCGGATTCGACACTGAAGCTTTCTTT
CDR3: CASSQGGFDTEAFF

V: TRBV4-3
size: many
J: TRBJ1-2
D: TRBD1
DNA: TGCGCCAGCAGCCAAACGACAGGGTGGTATGGCTACACCTTC
CDR3: CASSQTTGWYGYTF

V: TRBV7-8
size: medium-sized
J: TRBJ1-5
D: TRBD1
DNA: TGTGCCAGCAGCTTAGGCCGACAGGGGTCCGCTGGGCCCCAGCATTTT
CDR3: CASSLGRQGSAGPQHF

V: TRBV7-8
size: medium-sized
J: TRBJ1-1
D: -
DNA: TGTGCCAGCAGCACCCGGACAGACCTGAACACTGAAGCTTTCTTT
CDR3: CASSTRTDLNTEAFF

V: TRBV28
size: medium-sized
J: TRBJ1-3
D: -
DNA: TGTGCCAGCAGTTTACCAGTGAGCTCTGGAAACACCATATATTTT
CDR3: CASSLPVSSGNTIYF

V: TRBV6-2/TRBV6-3
size: -
J: TRBJ2-7
D: TRBD2
DNA: TGTGCCAGCAGAATAATACGGGGGGTCGAGCAGTACTTC
CDR3: CASRIIRGVEQYF

V: TRBV7-3
size: medium-sized
J: TRBJ2-2
D: TRBD1
DNA: TGTGCCAGCAGCCGGGACAGGGGAGGGACCGGGGAGCTGTTTTTT
CDR3: CASSRDRGGTGELFF